This T cell receptor (beta chain) was retrieved from a study of blood T cell repertoires in COVID-19. Study background: Material from acute and convalescent COVID-19 was sourced from the United States, Italy and Spain.

The table lists this clone with a count of one. Clones were read by immunoSEQ multiplex PCR, and TCRdb kept only the in-frame ones, dropping some. This repertoire shows 200,000 to 250,000 clones, approximately 80% found once; its top ten account for 9.5% to 10%. Trimming cost V 0 bases and J 7 bases; bases outside gene matches: 4. The CDR3 spans 15 residues. From germline, CDR1 is SGDLS and CDR2 YYNGEE. This clonotype originated in a man aged 50 or older with active or convalescent COVID-19. Sequencing was done on a sample of peripheral blood. The genes are TRBV9 and TRBJ2-4; 10 bases are shared with TRBD1. In DNA, the CDR3 is TGTGCCAGCAGCGTAGGAGGGGGACAGGGGAACATTCAGTACTTC. This encodes CASSVGGGQGNIQYF.